The sequence of this TCR beta chain was determined in a study of blood T cell repertoires in COVID-19. Recruited during active infection, patients (from Seattle) were subsequently followed longitudinally. In the original workflow: How many nucleated cells were present was estimated from reference gene primer amplification. The method was immunoSEQ multiplex PCR; TCRdb's version includes in-frame clones alone and lacks a portion of them. The V and J calls and clone size come from that table; D and trimming were worked out from the DNA. The sample lists roughly 100,000 clones, roughly 92% seen once, with less than 2% in the top ten. The clonotype was recovered from a woman in her 50s with COVID-19, enrolled during active disease. The specimen sequenced was peripheral blood.

In DNA, the CDR3 is TGCAGTGTGGCGGATACCTACGAGCAGTACGTC. Translation gives CSVADTYEQYV. This chain uses TRBV20-1 with TRBJ2-7; D unresolved. V was trimmed by 7 bases and J by 2 bases, leaving 9 bases between them. The CDR3 extends over 11 amino acids. Germline CDR1 DFQATT, CDR2 SNEGSKA (reference sequence).